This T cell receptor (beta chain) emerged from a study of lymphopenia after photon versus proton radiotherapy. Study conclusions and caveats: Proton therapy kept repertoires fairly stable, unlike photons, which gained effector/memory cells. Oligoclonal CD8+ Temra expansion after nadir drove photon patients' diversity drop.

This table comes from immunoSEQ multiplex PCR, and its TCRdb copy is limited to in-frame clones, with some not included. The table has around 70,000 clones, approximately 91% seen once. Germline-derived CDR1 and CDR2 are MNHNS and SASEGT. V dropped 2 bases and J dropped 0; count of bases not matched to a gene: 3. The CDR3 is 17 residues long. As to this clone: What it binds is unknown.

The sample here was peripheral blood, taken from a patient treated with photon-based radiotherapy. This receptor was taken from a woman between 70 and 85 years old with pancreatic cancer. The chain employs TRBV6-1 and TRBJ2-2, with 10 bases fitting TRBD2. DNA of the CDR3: TGTGCCAGCAGTGAACAACTAGCGGGGCCGAACACCGGGGAGCTGTTTTTT. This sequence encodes CASSEQLAGPNTGELFF.